This T cell receptor (beta chain) appears in the sequencing data of a study of prognosis after radiotherapy for stage I lung cancer. Across the study: Distant metastases developed in a handful of patients after radiotherapy (median roughly seven months); some 16 showed no significant progression.

The CDR3 spans 15 residues. V dropped 2 bases and J dropped 7 bases, with 12 bases sitting between them. In germline, CDR1 is SGHTA, CDR2 FQGNSA. Study conclusions and caveats: Among expanded TCR clones, tumor specificity was not determined.

Genomic DNA yielded TCR beta CDR3, amplified by two-round multiplex PCR. Amplification during the initial PCR round employed primers specific to each TRBV and TRBJ gene. TCRdb independently ran MiXCR on the multiplex PCR reads; one entry per CDR3 protein. The table lists roughly 14,000 distinct CDR3 sequences, 30% to 40% of them singletons. This clonotype has ten or more counts. Its antigen is unknown. The source was PBMCs, collected before or after stereotactic body radiation therapy (not recorded which). The chain recombines TRBV7-2 with TRBJ1-6, with D hard to call. This TCR was sampled from a donor aged 50 or older with non-small cell lung cancer. The CDR3 sequence: CASSLTGQANSPLHF. CDR3 sequence (DNA): TGTGCCAGCAGCTTAACTGGTCAGGCCAATTCACCCCTCCACTTT.